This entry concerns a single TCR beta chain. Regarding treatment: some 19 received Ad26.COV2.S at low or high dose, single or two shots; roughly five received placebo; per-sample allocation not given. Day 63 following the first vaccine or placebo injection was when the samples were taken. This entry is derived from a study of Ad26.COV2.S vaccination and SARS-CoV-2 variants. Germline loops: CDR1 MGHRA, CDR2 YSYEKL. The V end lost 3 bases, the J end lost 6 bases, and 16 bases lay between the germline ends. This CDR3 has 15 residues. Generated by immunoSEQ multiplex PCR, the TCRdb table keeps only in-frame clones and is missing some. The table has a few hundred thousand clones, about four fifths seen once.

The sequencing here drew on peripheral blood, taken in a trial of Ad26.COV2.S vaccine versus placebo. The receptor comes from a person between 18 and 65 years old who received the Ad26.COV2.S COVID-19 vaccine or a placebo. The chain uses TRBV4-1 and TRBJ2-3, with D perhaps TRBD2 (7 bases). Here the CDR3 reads CASSQGGALVDTQYF. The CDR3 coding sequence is TGCGCCAGCAGCCAGGGGGGGGCCCTAGTGGATACGCAGTATTTT.